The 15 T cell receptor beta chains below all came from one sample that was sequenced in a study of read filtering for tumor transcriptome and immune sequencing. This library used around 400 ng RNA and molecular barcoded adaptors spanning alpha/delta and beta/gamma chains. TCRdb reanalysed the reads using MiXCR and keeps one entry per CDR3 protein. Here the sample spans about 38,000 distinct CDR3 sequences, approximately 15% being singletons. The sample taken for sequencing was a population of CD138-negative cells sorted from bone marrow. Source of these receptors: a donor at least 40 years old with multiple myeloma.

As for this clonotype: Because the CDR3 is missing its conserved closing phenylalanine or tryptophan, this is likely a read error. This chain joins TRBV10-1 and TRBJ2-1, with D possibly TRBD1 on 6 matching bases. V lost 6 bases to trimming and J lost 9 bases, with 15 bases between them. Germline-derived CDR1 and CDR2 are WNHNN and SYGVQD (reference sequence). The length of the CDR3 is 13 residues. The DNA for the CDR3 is TGCGCCAGCAGCAAAAAACAGGGTACTGAGCAGTTCCTC. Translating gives CASSKKQGTEQFL.

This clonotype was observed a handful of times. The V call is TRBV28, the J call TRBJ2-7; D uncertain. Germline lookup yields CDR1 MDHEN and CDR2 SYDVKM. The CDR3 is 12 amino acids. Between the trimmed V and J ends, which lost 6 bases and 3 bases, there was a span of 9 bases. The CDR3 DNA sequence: TGTGCCAGCAGCCGACAATACTACGAGCAGTACTTC. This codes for CASSRQYYEQYF.

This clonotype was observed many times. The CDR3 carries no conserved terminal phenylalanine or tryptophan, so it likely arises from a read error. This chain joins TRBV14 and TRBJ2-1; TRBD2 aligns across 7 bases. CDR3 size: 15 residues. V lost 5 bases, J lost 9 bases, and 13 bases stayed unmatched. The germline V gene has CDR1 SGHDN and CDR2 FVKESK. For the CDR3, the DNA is TGTGCCAGCAGCGACCTGGGACTAAAACGTACTGAGCAGTTCATC. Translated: CASSDLGLKRTEQFI.

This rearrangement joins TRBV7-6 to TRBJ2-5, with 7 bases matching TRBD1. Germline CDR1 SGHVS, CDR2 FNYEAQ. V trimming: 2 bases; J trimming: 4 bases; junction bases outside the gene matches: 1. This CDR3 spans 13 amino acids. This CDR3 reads CASSLNRGETQYF. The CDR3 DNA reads TGTGCCAGCAGCTTAAACAGGGGAGAGACCCAGTACTTC.

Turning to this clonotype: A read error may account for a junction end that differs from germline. CDR3: CASSLRGADTQYF. The CDR3 DNA reads TGCGCCAGCAGCTTAAGGGGTGCGGATACGCAGTATTTT. V gene TRBV13 combines with J gene TRBJ2-3; a possible D gene is TRBD1 (5 bases). Germline CDR1 and CDR2: PRHDT and FYEKMQ (reference sequence). CDR3 length: 13 amino acids.

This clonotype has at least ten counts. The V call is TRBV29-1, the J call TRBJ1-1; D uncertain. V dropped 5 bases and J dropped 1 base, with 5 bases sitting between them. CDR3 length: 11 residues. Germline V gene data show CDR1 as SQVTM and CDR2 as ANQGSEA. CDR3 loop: CSVSENTEAFF. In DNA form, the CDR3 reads TGCAGCGTTAGTGAGAACACTGAAGCTTTCTTT.

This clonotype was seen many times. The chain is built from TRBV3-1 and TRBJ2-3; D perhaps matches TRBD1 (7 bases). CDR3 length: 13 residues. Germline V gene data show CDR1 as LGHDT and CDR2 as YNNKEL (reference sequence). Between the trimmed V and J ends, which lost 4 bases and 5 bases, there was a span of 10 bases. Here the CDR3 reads CASSPGGRDTQYF. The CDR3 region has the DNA TGTGCCAGCAGCCCAGGGGGGCGAGATACGCAGTATTTT.

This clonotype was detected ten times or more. CDR3 protein: CASSLSLPGGEQYF. CDR3 bases: TGTGCCAGCAGTTTAAGTTTGCCAGGGGGAGAGCAGTACTTC. The chain couples TRBV28 to TRBJ2-7, with 7 bases lining up with TRBD1. This CDR3 is built from 14 residues. V shed 2 bases and J 7 bases; nucleotides not matched to a gene: 8. CDR1 is MDHEN, CDR2 SYDVKM, per germline.

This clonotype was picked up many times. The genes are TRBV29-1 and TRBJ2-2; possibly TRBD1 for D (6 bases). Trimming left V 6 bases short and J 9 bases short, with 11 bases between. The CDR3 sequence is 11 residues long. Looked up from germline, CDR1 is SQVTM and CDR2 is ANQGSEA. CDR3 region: CSVGDNRELFF. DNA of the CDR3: TGCAGCGTGGGGGACAATCGGGAGCTGTTTTTT.

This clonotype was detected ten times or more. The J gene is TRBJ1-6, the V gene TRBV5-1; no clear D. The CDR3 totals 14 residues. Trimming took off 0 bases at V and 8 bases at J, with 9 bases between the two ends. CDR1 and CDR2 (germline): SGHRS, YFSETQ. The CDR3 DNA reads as TGCGCCAGCAGCTTGGGTGGAGTCGATTCACCCCTCCACTTT. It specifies CASSLGGVDSPLHF.

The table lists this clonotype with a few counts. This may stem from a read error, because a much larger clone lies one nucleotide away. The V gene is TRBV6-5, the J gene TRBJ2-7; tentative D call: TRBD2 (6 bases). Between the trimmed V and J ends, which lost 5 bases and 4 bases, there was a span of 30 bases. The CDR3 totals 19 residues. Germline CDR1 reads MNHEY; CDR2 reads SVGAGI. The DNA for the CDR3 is TGTGCCAGCAGTGAAAGGTCCCCCGGGACTTCTATGGGAGATTACGAGCAGTACTTC. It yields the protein CASSERSPGTSMGDYEQYF.

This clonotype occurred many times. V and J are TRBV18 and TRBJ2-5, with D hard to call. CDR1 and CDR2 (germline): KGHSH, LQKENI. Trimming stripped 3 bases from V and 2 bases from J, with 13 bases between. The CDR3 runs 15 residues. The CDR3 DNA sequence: TGTGCCAGCTCACCGGCACGTGGCCAACAAGAGACCCAGTACTTC. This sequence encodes CASSPARGQQETQYF.

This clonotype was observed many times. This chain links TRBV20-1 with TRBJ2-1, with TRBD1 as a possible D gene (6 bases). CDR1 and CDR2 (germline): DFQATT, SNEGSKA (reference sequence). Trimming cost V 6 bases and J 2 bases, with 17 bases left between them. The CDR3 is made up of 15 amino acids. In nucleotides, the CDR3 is TGCAGTGCCAACAGAAACAGGGCCACCTACAATGAGCAGTTCTTC. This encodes CSANRNRATYNEQFF.

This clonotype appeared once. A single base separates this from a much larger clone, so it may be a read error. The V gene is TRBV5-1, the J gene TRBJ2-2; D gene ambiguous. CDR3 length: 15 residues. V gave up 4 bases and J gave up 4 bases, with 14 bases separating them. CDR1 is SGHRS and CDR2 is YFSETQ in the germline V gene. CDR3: CASSLGRSTTGELFF. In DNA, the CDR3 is TGCGCCAGCAGCCTTGGACGGTCGACCACCGGGGAGCTGTTTTTT.

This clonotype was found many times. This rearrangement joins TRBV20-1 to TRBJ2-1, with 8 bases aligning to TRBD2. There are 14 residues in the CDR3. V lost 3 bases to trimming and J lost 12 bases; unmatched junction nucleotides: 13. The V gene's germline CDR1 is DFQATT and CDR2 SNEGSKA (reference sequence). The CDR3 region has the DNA TGCAGTGCTAGGCAGCGGGAGCACTTGGATGGGCAGTTCTTC. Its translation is CSARQREHLDGQFF.